This T cell receptor (beta chain) is drawn from a study of T cell repertoires in cytomegalovirus infection. Study-wide background: As its CMV epitopes, the study selected recently identified HLA-C-restricted and well-studied HLA-B-restricted targets. Both a matching HLA type and CMV infection were indicated by public TCR beta signatures.

TCRdb passed the reads through MiXCR, listing each CDR3 protein once. The data contain approximately 310,000 distinct CDR3 sequences, 25% of them singletons. The length of the CDR3 is 16 residues. The ends lost 2 bases at V and 0 bases at J; junction bases unmatched: 3. CDR1 is MNHEY and CDR2 is SVGAGI in the germline V gene. With respect to this clonotype: Its target is not known.

Study-level findings and limits: Dominating the ex vivo response were TCR beta clonotypes that were CMV-specific and HLA-C-restricted. Public TCR beta family frequency separated CMV-and-HLA carriers, including in an independent cohort.

This chain connects TRBV6-5 to TRBJ1-3, with 8 bases fitting TRBD1. The TCR was taken from a human donor in good health (CMV status not recorded). Some clones in this sample may be carry-over from other donors' samples. Sample: cultured PBMCs, taken from culture after CMV antigen stimulation. For the CDR3, the DNA is TGTGCCAGCAGTTACGCTACAGGGGGCTCTGGAAACACCATATATTTT. It yields the protein CASSYATGGSGNTIYF.